This TCR beta chain derives from a study of T cell repertoires in cytomegalovirus infection. Study overall: Both a matching HLA type and CMV infection were indicated by public TCR beta signatures.

The table lists this clonotype with a few counts. The antigen is not known. Study-wide results and limits: Cumulative frequency of public TCR beta families picked out carriers of CMV plus the relevant HLA. HLA-C-restricted, CMV-specific TCR beta clonotypes were dominant ex vivo.

The V gene end was trimmed by 1 base and the J gene end by 1 base; junction bases not matched to a gene: 3. This CDR3 is built from 17 residues. From germline, CDR1 is SNHLY and CDR2 FYNNEI. TCRdb called the reads again in MiXCR, with one record for every CDR3 protein. The sample has a few hundred thousand distinct CDR3 sequences, approximately 24% seen once. Sequenced input: CD8+ T cells from PBMCs. The chain links TRBV2 to TRBJ2-2, with 10 bases that match TRBD2. The sequence came from a human donor in good health (CMV status not recorded). Some clones in this sample may be carry-over from other donors' samples. The CDR3 protein is CASSEGPSGGNTGELFF. The CDR3, as DNA: TGTGCCAGCAGTGAAGGGCCTAGCGGGGGGAACACCGGGGAGCTGTTTTTT.